The rows below give T cell receptor beta chains drawn from one sample of a study of blood T cell repertoires in COVID-19. TCRdb keeps only in-frame clones here, not all; method: immunoSEQ multiplex PCR. The sample contains roughly 500,000 clones, roughly nine tenths of which appear only once. Sequenced sample: peripheral blood. Receptors were obtained from a young man with COVID-19, enrolled during active disease. The CDR3 runs from the conserved cysteine through the conserved F or W. D genes are given only for firm matches. For some rows the clone size is stated as once, few or many, or as a class when expanded; others skip it.

d_call | j_call | v_call | clone_size | cdr3_aa | cdr3_nt
- | TRBJ2-1 | TRBV7-9 | - | CASSQAPTSSNEQFF | TGTGCCAGCAGCCAGGCCCCTACTAGTAGCAATGAGCAGTTCTTC
- | TRBJ1-1 | TRBV29-1 | - | CSVGSGYTEAFF | TGCAGCGTTGGATCCGGTTACACTGAAGCTTTCTTT
- | TRBJ2-1 | TRBV11-3 | - | CASSSAWGHEQFF | TGTGCCAGCAGCTCGGCCTGGGGCCATGAGCAGTTCTTC
- | TRBJ2-5 | TRBV7-6 | few | CASSLGWGGGETQYF | TGTGCCAGCAGCTTGGGTTGGGGAGGGGGAGAGACCCAGTACTTC
- | TRBJ2-3 | TRBV28 | - | CASRAAGAGTDTQYF | TGTGCCAGCAGGGCGGCGGGGGCGGGCACAGATACGCAGTATTTT
- | TRBJ1-1 | TRBV6-2/TRBV6-3 | few | CASSYPQGSNTEAFF | TGTGCCAGCAGTTATCCGCAGGGTTCGAACACTGAAGCTTTCTTT
TRBD2 | TRBJ2-1 | TRBV29-1 | - | CSETRTSGDYNEQFF | TGCAGCGAGACCAGGACTAGCGGAGACTACAATGAGCAGTTCTTC
- | TRBJ2-7 | TRBV6-5 | - | CASSYGRGPSYEQYF | TGTGCCAGCAGTTATGGTAGGGGCCCCTCCTACGAGCAGTACTTC
- | TRBJ1-1 | TRBV21-1 | - | CASLPPSNRGLDTEAFF | TGTGCCAGCCTCCCGCCTTCAAACAGGGGGCTGGACACTGAAGCTTTCTTT
TRBD2 | TRBJ2-3 | TRBV7-8 | - | CASSGREADTQYF | TGTGCCAGTAGCGGGAGAGAGGCAGATACGCAGTATTTT
- | TRBJ2-5 | TRBV6-5 | - | CASSYSRVAETQYF | TGTGCCAGCAGTTACTCCAGGGTGGCAGAGACCCAGTACTTC
- | TRBJ2-1 | TRBV18 | few | CASSKGAGLYNEQFF | TGTGCCAGCTCGAAGGGGGCGGGACTCTACAATGAGCAGTTCTTC
- | TRBJ2-7 | TRBV6-6 | - | CASSYSGGSYSYEQYF | TGTGCCAGCAGTTATTCAGGTGGGAGTTACTCCTACGAGCAGTACTTC
TRBD1 | TRBJ1-2 | TRBV6-6 | few | CASRSPGGYYGYTF | TGTGCCAGCAGAAGCCCAGGGGGATACTATGGCTACACCTTC
TRBD1 | TRBJ2-5 | TRBV15 | - | CATSRDSQETQYF | TGTGCCACCAGCCGGGACAGCCAAGAGACCCAGTACTTC
- | TRBJ2-1 | TRBV21-1 | few | CASSDSGLAYNEQFF | TGTGCCAGCAGCGATAGCGGACTCGCCTACAATGAGCAGTTCTTC
- | TRBJ2-7 | TRBV18 | - | CASSPKQGYEQYF | TGTGCCAGCTCACCTAAACAGGGCTACGAGCAGTACTTC
TRBD1 | TRBJ1-1 | TRBV6-5 | - | CASSNRGGNTEAFF | TGTGCCAGCAGCAACAGGGGAGGTAACACTGAAGCTTTCTTT
- | TRBJ2-1 | TRBV28 | - | CASPGNSYNEQFF | TGTGCCAGTCCGGGTAACTCCTACAATGAGCAGTTCTTC
TRBD1 | TRBJ1-1 | TRBV28 | - | CASSNRGTEAFF | TGTGCCAGCAGTAACAGGGGCACTGAAGCTTTCTTT
TRBD1 | TRBJ1-1 | TRBV7-6 | - | CASSPTYRGKTEAFF | TGTGCCAGCAGCCCGACCTACAGGGGGAAGACTGAAGCTTTCTTT
TRBD1 | TRBJ1-2 | TRBV6-7 | - | CASRGRDSTSNYGYTF | TGTGCCAGCAGGGGTCGGGACAGCACTTCTAACTATGGCTACACCTTC
TRBD1 | TRBJ1-3 | TRBV15 | - | CATSRGQGASGNTIYF | TGTGCCACCAGCAGAGGACAGGGCGCCTCTGGAAACACCATATATTTT
TRBD1 | TRBJ2-1 | TRBV5-1 | - | CASSSRDRENNEQFF | TGCGCCAGCAGCTCCCGGGACAGGGAAAACAATGAGCAGTTCTTC
- | TRBJ2-7 | TRBV7-8 | - | CASSLDPGMVEQYF | TGTGCCAGCAGCTTAGACCCGGGTATGGTCGAGCAGTACTTC
TRBD2 | TRBJ2-1 | TRBV30 | - | CAWSVIPGGSEQFF | TGTGCCTGGAGTGTAATCCCGGGGGGAAGTGAGCAGTTCTTC
- | TRBJ2-7 | TRBV27 | - | CASSFTRNYEQYF | TGTGCCAGCAGTTTTACCAGGAACTACGAGCAGTACTTC
- | TRBJ2-1 | TRBV2 | - | CASYSHNEQFF | TGTGCCAGCTACAGCCACAATGAGCAGTTCTTC
- | TRBJ2-3 | TRBV5-6 | - | CASSLAGATAMSTDTQYF | TGTGCCAGCAGCTTGGCCGGAGCGACAGCTATGAGCACAGATACGCAGTATTTT
- | TRBJ1-5 | TRBV6-5 | - | CATMKRGNQPQHF | TGTGCCACCATGAAAAGGGGGAATCAGCCCCAGCATTTT
TRBD2 | TRBJ2-7 | TRBV5-6 | - | CASRRLAGQYEQYF | TGTGCCAGCAGACGTCTAGCGGGACAATACGAGCAGTACTTC
TRBD2 | TRBJ2-2 | TRBV27 | - | CASSPGGGTGELFF | TGTGCCAGCAGCCCCGGGGGGGGCACCGGGGAGCTGTTTTTT
TRBD2 | TRBJ2-3 | TRBV4-1 | few | CASSQDRTSGTDTQYF | TGCGCCAGCAGCCAAGATCGGACTAGCGGGACAGATACGCAGTATTTT
- | TRBJ2-7 | TRBV11-2 | few | CASSSGAYEQYF | TGTGCCAGCAGCTCCGGAGCTTACGAGCAGTACTTC
TRBD2 | TRBJ2-2 | TRBV7-9 | - | CASSGRNPEQPREELFF | TGTGCCAGTAGCGGGAGGAACCCCGAGCAACCCCGGGAGGAGCTGTTTTTT